This is a list of T cell receptor beta chains from one sample in a study of long-term antiretroviral therapy in people with HIV. The method was immunoSEQ multiplex PCR; TCRdb's version includes in-frame clones alone and lacks a portion of them. The data show roughly 28,000 clones, approximately 93% seen once. Sequencing used unsorted PBMCs, obtained 6.2 years after starting antiretroviral therapy. These receptor sequences come from a man aged 40-50 years with HIV. CDR3s include the opening cysteine and the closing phenylalanine or tryptophan. The order of the fields is clone size, D gene, J gene, CDR3 length, V gene, CDR3 DNA, CDR3 protein. A D gene is named only where the DNA matches it firmly. Size is omitted from some rows. Given values are once, few, many or a class for expanded clones.

abundance: .
d_gene: TRBD1
j_gene: TRBJ2-3
len: 16
v_gene: TRBV19
CDR3nt: TGTGCCAGTAGTATCACATCAGGTAGGGGGCCGGATACGCAGTATTTT
CDR3aa: CASSITSGRGPDTQYF

abundance: .
d_gene: .
j_gene: TRBJ1-1
len: 14
v_gene: TRBV5-6
CDR3nt: TGTGCCAGCAGCTTGGCCTATATGAACACTGAAGCTTTCTTT
CDR3aa: CASSLAYMNTEAFF

abundance: once
d_gene: .
j_gene: TRBJ2-7
len: 12
v_gene: TRBV6-1
CDR3nt: TGTGCCAGCAGTTCTGGCAGCTACGAGCAGTACTTC
CDR3aa: CASSSGSYEQYF

abundance: .
d_gene: .
j_gene: TRBJ1-5
len: 15
v_gene: TRBV27
CDR3nt: TGTGCCAGCAGTTCGACCGTAGAGGGCAATCAGCCCCAGCATTTT
CDR3aa: CASSSTVEGNQPQHF

abundance: .
d_gene: TRBD2
j_gene: TRBJ2-1
len: 16
v_gene: TRBV5-1
CDR3nt: TGCGCCAGCAGCTCGCTGGGGACTAGCGGGAGGAATGAGCAGTTCTTC
CDR3aa: CASSSLGTSGRNEQFF

abundance: .
d_gene: .
j_gene: TRBJ2-3
len: 16
v_gene: TRBV5-4
CDR3nt: TGTGCCAGCAGCTTGGGACCTACTCCTAGCACAGATACGCAGTATTTT
CDR3aa: CASSLGPTPSTDTQYF

abundance: .
d_gene: .
j_gene: TRBJ1-2
len: 15
v_gene: TRBV6-1
CDR3nt: TGTGCCAGCAGTCCGAGAAGCCAGGGCACCTATGGCTACACCTTC
CDR3aa: CASSPRSQGTYGYTF

abundance: .
d_gene: TRBD1
j_gene: TRBJ2-2
len: 15
v_gene: TRBV7-9
CDR3nt: TGTGCCAGCAGCAACCGGGACAGGGGGATCGGGGAGCTGTTTTTT
CDR3aa: CASSNRDRGIGELFF

abundance: .
d_gene: .
j_gene: TRBJ1-1
len: 13
v_gene: TRBV30
CDR3nt: TGTGCCTGGAGTAGGCAGGGCGGGACTGAAGCTTTCTTT
CDR3aa: CAWSRQGGTEAFF

abundance: .
d_gene: .
j_gene: TRBJ2-1
len: 17
v_gene: TRBV5-6
CDR3nt: TGTGCCAGCACCAGGCGGGGCCTTTCAATCCTGAACAATGAGCAGTTCTTC
CDR3aa: CASTRRGLSILNNEQFF

abundance: .
d_gene: .
j_gene: TRBJ2-1
len: 15
v_gene: TRBV5-1
CDR3nt: TGCGCCAGCAGCCCCACCGTCGGGGGGCAGGGTGAGCAGTTCTTC
CDR3aa: CASSPTVGGQGEQFF

abundance: .
d_gene: TRBD2
j_gene: TRBJ2-4
len: 17
v_gene: TRBV19
CDR3nt: TGTGCCAGTAGTCCACCAGCGGGAGGAGGTGCCAAAAACATTCAGTACTTC
CDR3aa: CASSPPAGGGAKNIQYF

abundance: .
d_gene: .
j_gene: TRBJ2-7
len: 12
v_gene: TRBV6-1
CDR3nt: TGTGCCAGCAGTGAATTAGGCTACGAGCAGTACTTC
CDR3aa: CASSELGYEQYF

abundance: .
d_gene: .
j_gene: TRBJ2-1
len: 14
v_gene: TRBV12-5
CDR3nt: TGTGCTAGTGGTTTGGGCTACAGGGATAATGAGCAGTTCTTC
CDR3aa: CASGLGYRDNEQFF

abundance: few
d_gene: TRBD1
j_gene: TRBJ2-7
len: 15
v_gene: TRBV7-2
CDR3nt: TGTGCCAGCAGCTTAAGACAGGGAAATCTCTACGAGCAGTACTTC
CDR3aa: CASSLRQGNLYEQYF

abundance: .
d_gene: TRBD1
j_gene: TRBJ2-1
len: 16
v_gene: TRBV11-1
CDR3nt: TGTGCCAGCAGCTCCGGGACAGGGATTGGGTACAATGAGCAGTTCTTC
CDR3aa: CASSSGTGIGYNEQFF

abundance: .
d_gene: .
j_gene: TRBJ2-3
len: 13
v_gene: TRBV29-1
CDR3nt: TGCAGCGTCGCGGAATTAGACACAGATACGCAGTATTTT
CDR3aa: CSVAELDTDTQYF

abundance: .
d_gene: .
j_gene: TRBJ1-5
len: 13
v_gene: TRBV29-1
CDR3nt: TGCAGCGTTGTGGGGACGGTTGTTTATGCCCAGCATTTT
CDR3aa: CSVVGTVVYAQHF

abundance: .
d_gene: .
j_gene: TRBJ1-5
len: 16
v_gene: TRBV5-6
CDR3nt: TGTGCCAGCAGCCCGGGACACCTCTATAGCAATCAGCCCCAGCATTTT
CDR3aa: CASSPGHLYSNQPQHF

abundance: .
d_gene: .
j_gene: TRBJ2-3
len: 14
v_gene: TRBV27
CDR3nt: TGTGCCAGCAGTGAGGCGTTGGGCACAGATACGCAGTATTTT
CDR3aa: CASSEALGTDTQYF

abundance: .
d_gene: .
j_gene: TRBJ1-2
len: 15
v_gene: TRBV30
CDR3nt: TGTGCCTGGAGTGGGGGCCATTCCCCGGGCTATGGCTACACCTTC
CDR3aa: CAWSGGHSPGYGYTF

abundance: .
d_gene: TRBD1
j_gene: TRBJ2-7
len: 14
v_gene: TRBV7-2
CDR3nt: TGTGCCAGCAGCATCCCGGACAGGGGCTACGAGCAGTACTTC
CDR3aa: CASSIPDRGYEQYF

abundance: .
d_gene: .
j_gene: TRBJ1-2
len: 14
v_gene: TRBV5-1
CDR3nt: TGCGCCAGCAGCACACAACTTATGGACTATGGCTACACCTTC
CDR3aa: CASSTQLMDYGYTF

abundance: once
d_gene: TRBD2
j_gene: TRBJ2-7
len: 15
v_gene: TRBV25-1
CDR3nt: TGTGCCAGCAGTGGAATAGCGGGGGGGGGCTACGAGCAGTACTTC
CDR3aa: CASSGIAGGGYEQYF